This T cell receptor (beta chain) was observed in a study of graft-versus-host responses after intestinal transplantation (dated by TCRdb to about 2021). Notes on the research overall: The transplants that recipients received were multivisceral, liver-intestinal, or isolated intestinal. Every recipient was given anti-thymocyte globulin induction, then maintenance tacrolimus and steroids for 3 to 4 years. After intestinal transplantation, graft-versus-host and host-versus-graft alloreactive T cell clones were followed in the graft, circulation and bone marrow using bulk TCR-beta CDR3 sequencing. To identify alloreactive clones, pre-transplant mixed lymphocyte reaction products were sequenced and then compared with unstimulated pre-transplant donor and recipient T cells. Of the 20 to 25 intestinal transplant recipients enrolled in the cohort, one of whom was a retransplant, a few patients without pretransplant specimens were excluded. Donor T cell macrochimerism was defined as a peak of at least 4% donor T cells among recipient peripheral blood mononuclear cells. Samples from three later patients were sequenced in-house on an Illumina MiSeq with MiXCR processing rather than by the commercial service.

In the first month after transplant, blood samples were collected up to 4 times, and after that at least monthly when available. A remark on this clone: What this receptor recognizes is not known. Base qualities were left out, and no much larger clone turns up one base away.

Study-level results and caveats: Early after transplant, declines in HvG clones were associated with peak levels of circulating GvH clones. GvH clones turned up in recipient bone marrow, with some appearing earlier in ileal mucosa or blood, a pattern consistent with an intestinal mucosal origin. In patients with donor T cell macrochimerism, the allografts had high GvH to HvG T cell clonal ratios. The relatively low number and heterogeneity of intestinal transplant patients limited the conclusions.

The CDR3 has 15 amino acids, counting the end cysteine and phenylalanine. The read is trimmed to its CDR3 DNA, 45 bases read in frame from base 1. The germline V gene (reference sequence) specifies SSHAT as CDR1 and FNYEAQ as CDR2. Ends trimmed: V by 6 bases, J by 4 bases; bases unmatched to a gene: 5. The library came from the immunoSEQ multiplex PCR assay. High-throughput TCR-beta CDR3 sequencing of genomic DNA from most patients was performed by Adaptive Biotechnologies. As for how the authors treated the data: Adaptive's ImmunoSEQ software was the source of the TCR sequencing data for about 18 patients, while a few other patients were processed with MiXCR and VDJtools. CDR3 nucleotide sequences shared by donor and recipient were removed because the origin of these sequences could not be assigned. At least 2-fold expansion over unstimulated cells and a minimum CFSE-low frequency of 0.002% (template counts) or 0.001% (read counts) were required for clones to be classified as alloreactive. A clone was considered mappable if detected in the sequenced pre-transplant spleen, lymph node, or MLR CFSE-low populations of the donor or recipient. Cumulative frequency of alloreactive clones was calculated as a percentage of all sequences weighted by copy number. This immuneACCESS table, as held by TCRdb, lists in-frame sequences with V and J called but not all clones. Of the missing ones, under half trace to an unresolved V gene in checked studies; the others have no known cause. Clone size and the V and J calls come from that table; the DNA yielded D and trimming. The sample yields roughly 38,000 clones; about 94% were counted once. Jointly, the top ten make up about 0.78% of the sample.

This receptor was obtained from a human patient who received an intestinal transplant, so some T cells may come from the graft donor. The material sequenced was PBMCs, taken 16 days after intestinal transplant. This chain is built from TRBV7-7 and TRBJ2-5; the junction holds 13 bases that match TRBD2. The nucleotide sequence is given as TGTGCCAGCAGGGTACTAGCGGGAGGGACAGAGACCCAGTACTTC. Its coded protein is CASRVLAGGTETQYF.